This TCR beta chain was found in a study of cytotoxic CD8 clonotypes in ibrutinib-treated CLL listed by TCRdb under 2021. Study-wide context: The cohort had over ten relapsed/refractory and around 15 treatment-naive patients; 17 to 18 were IGHV unmutated. Partial responses were observed in roughly 24 patients and complete responses in 2; after a median follow-up of 68 months, remission was maintained in 15 or so patients and progression was observed in approximately twelve. Response samples were taken after a median of 12 months on treatment, ranging from roughly 6 to 36 months. On average, each sample had some 250,000 productive templates and approximately 85,000 productive rearrangements. Of the roughly 81 people in the trial, about two dozen had longitudinal samples available. Cryopreserved peripheral blood mononuclear cells were collected before treatment, at response, and at either disease progression or sustained remission. Patients were still on ibrutinib when every remission and progressive disease sample was collected.

On this clone itself: Its antigen is still unknown. Qualities for individual bases were not recorded, and no much larger clone is one base off.

Here is what the overall study found, with its caveats: An increase in clonality was observed at ibrutinib response, with clonality remaining stable during sustained remission and falling back toward baseline at progression. Public clonotypes were rare and either shrank or stayed stable during treatment, and the rise in clonality at ibrutinib response reflected expansion of private clonotypes. Sustained-remission and progressing patients did not have matched sampling times, and lymph node repertoires were not examined. At baseline, clonality was higher than in age-matched healthy donors and showed a strong correlation with circulating CD8+ T-cell counts.

On a MiSeq, deep resolution sequencing aimed for a depth between 1 in 1 million and 1 in 200,000 T cells, with each clonotype covered approximately 9.2x on average. The immunoSEQ hsTCRB Kit was used to generate TCR beta libraries. Regarding the original processing steps: Data were analyzed with ImmunoSEQ Data Assistant and ImmunoSEQ Analyzer, with V, D and J genes assigned per IMGT definitions. Clonality, which ranges from 0 to 1, was calculated as one minus the normalized Shannon entropy of productive rearrangement frequencies. Public clonotype analysis was restricted to overrepresented clonotypes comprising at least 0.05% of each patient's repertoire. Thirteen repertoires from age-matched healthy donors, obtained from immuneACCESS, served as clonality controls. The source is immuneACCESS, and TCRdb retained only in-frame sequences with V and J called. Part of the clones is not carried over; for the studies checked, unresolved V genes explain less than half of this, and the remainder is unexplained. V, J and clone size are taken as reported in that table, and D and trimming were inferred from the DNA itself. This sample comprises 200,000 to 250,000 clones, roughly 70% of them detected only once. The top ten clonotypes cover 15% of the sample.

The meaning of the sample's time point label: around 25 months on ibrutinib. Around 2 micrograms of genomic DNA were extracted from cryopreserved PBMCs for TCR beta library preparation. Longitudinal blood samples from CLL patients receiving ibrutinib monotherapy were subjected to high-throughput TCR beta sequencing. Patients were enrolled in a phase 2 open-label single-center ibrutinib monotherapy trial. The germline V gene provides CDR1 LGHNA and CDR2 YNFKEQ. Counted from cysteine to phenylalanine, this CDR3 has 13 amino acids. CDR3 DNA is the only sequence kept; it has 39 bases, read in frame from the first base. A distance of 7 bases separates the germline ends of V and J, which lose 4 bases and 1 base respectively.

The TCR was taken from a human donor with chronic lymphocytic leukemia. The specimen comprised PBMCs, sampled after 24 months of ibrutinib treatment. In this chain, TRBV4-2 is recombined with TRBJ2-5; the D gene is tentatively TRBD1 or TRBD2, each matching 5 bases. The bases read TGTGCCAGCAGCCGGGGGACCCAAGAGACCCAGTACTTC. It encodes CASSRGTQETQYF.